This T cell receptor (beta chain) comes out of a study of blood T cell repertoires in COVID-19 (dated by TCRdb to 2020 to 2021). Turning to the overall study: Samples from collaborators originated in the United States, Italy and Spain and spanned both the acute and convalescent phases of COVID-19. The material from the prospective study consisted of cDNA or gDNA derived from T cells, B-cell-depleted T cells, or PBMCs. Subjects who had been exposed to COVID-19, were actively infected with it, or had recovered from it provided the deeply sampled blood TCRbeta repertoires that made up the dataset. The repertoires were released in a freely available public database intended as a resource for research on the immune response to SARS-CoV-2. Samples were obtained from the ongoing ImmuneRACE study (first 160 participants) and from 1,254 subjects provided by 6 global collaborators. Nearly every sample came with metadata listing a de-identified subject ID, COVID-19 status, age in years and sex. Where available, HLA class I and class II types were taken from metadata supplied by the sample provider and were not determined by assay-based typing. Overall study results and their limits: Clinical and demographic metadata were provided uncurated, with the amount varying by source and participant.

V sheds 1 base and J sheds 4 bases, leaving 13 bases between their ends. In the germline V gene, CDR1 corresponds to MGHRA and CDR2 to YSYEKL. Taken from cysteine to phenylalanine, the CDR3 has 15 residues. The retained sequence is limited to the CDR3, 45 bases, with the frame set at the first base. About this clone: Its antigen target is currently unknown. Base qualities are not at hand, and no much larger clone is one base apart.

TCRbeta CDR3 regions were amplified from genomic DNA by means of the immunoSEQ Assay, a bias-controlled multiplex PCR. On the authors' methods: Nucleated cell counts per sample were estimated from amplification of reference gene primers within the assay. To quantify the absolute abundance of each unique TCRbeta CDR3 rearrangement, sequence reads were collapsed and filtered. For each sample, productive Simpson clonality was calculated as the square root of Simpson's diversity index over productive rearrangements. Sourced from immuneACCESS, this table was stored by TCRdb with only in-frame sequences that have V and J called. A share of the clones is absent; for the studies checked, an unresolved V gene accounts for under half, and the remainder has no known explanation. V and J calls and clone size are copied from that table; D and trimming were computed from the DNA. The sample data list 450,000 to 600,000 clones, and around 90% of these were observed just once. Together, the top ten hold 0.7% of the sample.

Enrolling through a virtual design, the prospective study's participants ranged in age from roughly 18 to 89 years and lived across more than 20 United States geographic areas. To assign participants to cohorts, the prospective study relied on clinical history that participants themselves reported in a screening survey and a study questionnaire. ImmuneRACE Cohort 3 recovered participants were defined by two consecutive negative NP/OP PCR tests, healthcare professional clearance, or symptom resolution. Mobile phlebotomists in the prospective study collected whole blood, serum and a nasopharyngeal or oropharyngeal swab from every participant. Participants in the prospective study had the option to provide additional blood draws and questionnaires over a roughly 2-month period. Prospective study blood samples were shipped either frozen or at room temperature before DNA extraction.

Sequencing was done on a sample of PBMCs or T cells enriched from blood (not recorded which). The TCR sequence derives from a woman younger than 35 who had recovered from COVID-19. The chain couples TRBV4-1 to TRBJ1-2; the D segment could be TRBD1, given 5 matching bases. The nucleotide sequence is TGCGCCAGCAGCCAAGGAGTAGGGGAGGGCTATGGCTACACCTTC. Its coded protein is CASSQGVGEGYGYTF.